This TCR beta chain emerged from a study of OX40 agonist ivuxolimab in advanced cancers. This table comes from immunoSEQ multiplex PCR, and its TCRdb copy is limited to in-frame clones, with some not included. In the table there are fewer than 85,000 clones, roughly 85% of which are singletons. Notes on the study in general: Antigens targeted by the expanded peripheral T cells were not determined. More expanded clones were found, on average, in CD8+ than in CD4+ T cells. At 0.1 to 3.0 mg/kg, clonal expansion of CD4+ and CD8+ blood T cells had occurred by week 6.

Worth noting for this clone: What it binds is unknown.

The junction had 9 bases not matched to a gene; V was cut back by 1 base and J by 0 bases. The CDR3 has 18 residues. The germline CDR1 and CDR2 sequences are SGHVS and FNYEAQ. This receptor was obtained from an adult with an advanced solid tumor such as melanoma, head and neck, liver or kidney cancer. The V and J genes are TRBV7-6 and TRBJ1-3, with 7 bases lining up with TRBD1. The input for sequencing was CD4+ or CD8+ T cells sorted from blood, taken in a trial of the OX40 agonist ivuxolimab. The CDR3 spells CASSLGFVRQGSGNTIYF. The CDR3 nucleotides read TGTGCCAGCAGCTTAGGTTTCGTGAGACAGGGCTCTGGAAACACCATATATTTT.